One sample yielded the 11 T cell receptor beta chains listed below, sequenced in a study of T cell repertoires in cytomegalovirus infection. TCRdb reanalysed the reads using MiXCR and keeps one entry per CDR3 protein. The sample has 110,000 to 150,000 distinct CDR3 sequences; 32% are singletons. Antigen specificity for these receptors is unknown. The starting material was CD8+ T cells from cultured PBMCs, obtained from culture after CMV antigen stimulation. The receptors originated from a human donor in good health (CMV status not recorded). Some clones in this sample may be carry-over from other donors' samples.

This clonotype was seen once. The CDR3 is CASSNRAGGNQPQHF. CDR3 nucleotide sequence: TGTGCCAGTAGCAACAGGGCCGGTGGCAATCAGCCCCAGCATTTT. This chain connects TRBV19 to TRBJ1-5, with D possibly matching TRBD1 (6 bases). V dropped 6 bases and J dropped 2 bases, with 14 bases sitting between them. In germline, CDR1 is LNHDA, CDR2 SQIVND (reference sequence). The CDR3 is 15 residues long.

This clonotype was detected only a few times. The chain links TRBV6-6 to TRBJ2-7; D is undetermined. This CDR3 has 11 amino acids. Germline V gene data show CDR1 as MNHNY and CDR2 as SVGAGI (reference sequence). The ends were cut back, 6 bases at V and 0 bases at J, with 3 bases in the middle. In DNA, the CDR3 is TGTGCCAGCAGCGTCTCCTACGAGCAGTACTTC. Protein sequence: CASSVSYEQYF.

The CDR3 DNA reads as TGTGCCAGCAGCTTACCCCCTTTACAGGATGAGCAGTTCTTC. Translation gives CASSLPPLQDEQFF. The rearrangement links TRBV7-9 to TRBJ2-1; possibly TRBD1 for D (5 bases). The V end was cut by 2 bases, the J end by 8 bases, with 13 bases between. This CDR3 comprises 14 residues. The V gene's germline CDR1 is SEHNR and CDR2 FQNEAQ (reference sequence). Looking up the rest from reference TRBV7-9 and TRBJ2-1 gives the full variable domain: DTGVSQNPRHKITKRGQNVTFRCDPISEHNRLYWYRQTLGQGPEFLTYFQNEAQLEKSRLLSDRFSAERPKGSFSTLEIQRTEQGDSAMYLCASSLPPLQDEQFFGPGTRLTVL.

In its sample, this clonotype was seen a few times. The chain employs TRBV11-1 and TRBJ2-2; D unclear. Germline CDR1 is SGHAT and CDR2 is FQDESV (reference sequence). V gave up 4 bases and J gave up 4 bases, with 13 bases separating them. The CDR3 contains 15 residues. DNA of the CDR3: TGTGCCAGCAGCTCTACCCGGGTACTCACCGGGGAGCTGTTTTTT. Amino acid sequence: CASSSTRVLTGELFF.

This clonotype was counted many times. This sequence joins TRBV7-8 and TRBJ1-2, with 10 nucleotides matching TRBD1. Unmatched junction bases numbered 5, after V lost 5 bases and J lost 8 bases. From germline, CDR1 is SGHVS and CDR2 FQNEAQ. This CDR3 is built from 13 residues. CDR3 bases: TGTGCCAGCAGCACCGACAGGGGGCGCGGCTACACCTTC. Protein sequence: CASSTDRGRGYTF. Complete variable domain (other parts from reference TRBV7-8 and TRBJ1-2): GAGVSQSPRYKVAKRGQDVALRCDPISGHVSLFWYQQALGQGPEFLTYFQNEAQLDKSGLPSDRFFAERPEGSVSTLKIQRTQQEDSAVYLCASSTDRGRGYTFGSGTRLTVV.

This clonotype has at least ten counts. V gene TRBV27 combines with J gene TRBJ2-7; perhaps D is TRBD1 or TRBD2 (5 bases each). This CDR3 spans 15 amino acids. Germline CDR1 MNHEY, CDR2 SMNVEV (reference sequence). The germline V and J ends were trimmed by 1 base and 2 bases, with 12 bases remaining between them. CDR3: CASSLFGTEAYEQYF. The CDR3 DNA follows: TGTGCCAGCAGTTTATTCGGGACGGAGGCCTACGAGCAGTACTTC.

The chain carries TRBV29-1 and TRBJ2-5; D possibly matches TRBD1 or TRBD2 (8 bases each). CDR1 and CDR2 from the germline V gene are SQVTM and ANQGSEA. The CDR3 consists of 15 residues. The V end was cut by 6 bases, the J end by 4 bases, with 21 bases between. The CDR3 DNA reads as TGCAGCGTCGGACAGGGCGGCGGGGGGACAGAGACCCAGTACTTC. Translating it yields CSVGQGGGGTETQYF.

This clonotype was seen a handful of times. The chain is built from TRBV7-9 and TRBJ2-3; D is perhaps TRBD1 or TRBD2 (6 bases each). The CDR3 totals 13 residues. Germline V lookup: CDR1 SEHNR, CDR2 FQNEAQ (reference sequence). Trimming removed 5 bases from V and 5 bases from J, with 11 bases in between. This CDR3 is CASSIQGGDTQYF. The CDR3 region has the DNA TGTGCCAGCAGCATACAGGGAGGAGATACGCAGTATTTT.

This clonotype showed up just a few times. This chain connects TRBV27 to TRBJ2-1; no definite D call. Deletions cut 7 bases from V and 5 bases from J, with 24 bases between. The length of the CDR3 is 17 residues. Germline CDR1 and CDR2: MNHEY and SMNVEV (reference sequence). Written as DNA, the CDR3 is TGTGCCAGCATCGACATTGGGAATAGGTGGGTCGACAATGAGCAGTTCTTC. Translation gives CASIDIGNRWVDNEQFF.

The gene calls are TRBV7-2 and TRBJ2-7, with D tentatively TRBD1 or TRBD2 (6 bases each). V was trimmed by 1 base and J by 1 base, leaving 20 bases between them. The CDR3 spans 18 residues. The germline CDR1 and CDR2 sequences are SGHTA and FQGNSA. This chain's CDR3 is CASSLEDHVGGPSYEQYF. The CDR3 DNA sequence: TGTGCCAGCAGCTTAGAGGATCATGTGGGGGGCCCGTCCTACGAGCAGTACTTC.

This clonotype was seen a handful of times. V usage is TRBV12-3 or TRBV12-4 and J usage is TRBJ1-1; maybe TRBD1 (6 bases). V lost 8 bases and J 6 bases, leaving 19 bases between the germline ends. The CDR3 has 14 amino acids. CDR3 in amino acids: CASFQIGQSSEAFF. The DNA of the CDR3 is TGTGCCAGCTTCCAAATTGGACAGTCGTCTGAAGCTTTCTTT.